Below, 27 T cell receptor beta chains from the same sample are listed, as sequenced in a study of control samples from healthy donors and cancer patients. Clones were read by immunoSEQ multiplex PCR, and TCRdb kept only the in-frame ones, dropping some. Of about 6,000 clones in the sample, roughly 72% were seen once. The sequenced sample was formalin-fixed, paraffin-embedded tissue. The receptors were sampled from a male donor with melanoma.

V and J are TRBV7-9 and TRBJ2-5; 8 positions match TRBD2. V shed 5 bases, J shed 3 bases, and the junction held 14 bases outside the gene matches. This CDR3 region has 17 residues. In germline, CDR1 is SEHNR, CDR2 FQNEAQ (reference sequence). CDR3 bases: TGTGCCAGCAGCCCATCAGCGGGAGTACGCCAAAAAGAGACCCAGTACTTC. Its translation: CASSPSAGVRQKETQYF. Full variable domain (remainder filled in from reference TRBV7-9 and TRBJ2-5): DTGVSQNPRHKITKRGQNVTFRCDPISEHNRLYWYRQTLGQGPEFLTYFQNEAQLEKSRLLSDRFSAERPKGSFSTLEIQRTEQGDSAMYLCASSPSAGVRQKETQYFGPGTRLLVL.

V usage is TRBV29-1 and J usage is TRBJ2-7; D may be TRBD1 (6 bases). Trimming took off 7 bases at V and 0 bases at J, with 10 bases between the two ends. This CDR3 is 12 amino acids long. Germline loops: CDR1 SQVTM, CDR2 ANQGSEA. The chain's CDR3 is CSATGSSYEQYF. The CDR3 DNA follows: TGCAGCGCGACAGGTAGCTCCTACGAGCAGTACTTC.

This sequence joins TRBV6-5 and TRBJ2-7; possibly TRBD1 for D (5 bases). The V end lost 4 bases, the J end lost 4 bases, and 17 bases lay between the germline ends. Germline-derived CDR1 and CDR2 are MNHEY and SVGAGI. There are 15 residues in the CDR3. The CDR3 spells CASSFQSGLGYEQYF. The CDR3 region has the DNA TGTGCCAGCAGTTTCCAGTCAGGGCTGGGGTACGAGCAGTACTTC.

The V call is TRBV18, the J call TRBJ2-7; no definite D call. The length of the CDR3 is 12 residues. Trimming took 0 bases from V and 4 from J, leaving 4 bases between them. The V gene's germline CDR1 is KGHSH and CDR2 LQKENI. CDR3 loop: CASSPPGYEQYF. As DNA, the CDR3 is TGTGCCAGCTCACCACCGGGTTACGAGCAGTACTTC.

The chain recombines TRBV9 with TRBJ2-5; no firm D call. CDR3 length equals 15 residues. Germline V gene lookup returns CDR1 SGDLS and CDR2 YYNGEE. Deletions cut 0 bases from V and 5 bases from J, with 14 bases between. DNA of the CDR3: TGTGCCAGCAGCGTAGATGCCGGGCAGTTCGAGACCCAGTACTTC. Its protein is CASSVDAGQFETQYF.

The table lists this clone with a count of one. Additional DNA sequences in this sample encode the identical CDR3. The chain recombines TRBV12-3 or TRBV12-4 with TRBJ1-5; D ambiguous. V gave up 6 bases and J gave up 1 base, with 7 bases separating them. This CDR3 region has 13 residues. The CDR3 DNA is TGTGCCAGCAGGAGAGGGAGCAATCAGCCCCAGCATTTT. Amino acids: CASRRGSNQPQHF.

J is TRBJ2-5 and V is TRBV11-2; unclear D gene. The CDR3 extends over 11 amino acids. V lost 4 bases to trimming and J lost 2 bases, with 2 bases between them. Germline CDR1 reads SGHAT; CDR2 reads FQNNGV. The DNA for the CDR3 is TGTGCCAGCAGCTCACAAGAGACCCAGTACTTC. Translated: CASSSQETQYF.

The chain recombines TRBV5-8 with TRBJ1-6, with unresolved D. Germline V gene sequence: CDR1 SGHTS, CDR2 YDEGEE. The CDR3 has 17 residues. Trimming removed 4 bases from V and 7 bases from J, with 21 bases in between. The CDR3 here is CASSPKEGHYRNSPLHF. CDR3 DNA sequence: TGTGCCAGCAGCCCAAAGGAGGGCCATTATCGGAATTCACCCCTCCACTTT.

This chain joins TRBV14 and TRBJ2-5; possible D gene TRBD2, 6 bases. From germline, CDR1 is SGHDN and CDR2 FVKESK. The CDR3 is 14 residues long. Deletions cut 2 bases from V and 2 bases from J, with 9 bases between. CDR3 region: CASSQLARQETQYF. CDR3 bases: TGTGCCAGCAGCCAACTAGCGCGGCAAGAGACCCAGTACTTC.

The chain uses TRBV5-1 and TRBJ2-7, with 7 nucleotides matching TRBD1. The CDR3 has 13 amino acids. Germline V gene data show CDR1 as SGHRS and CDR2 as YFSETQ. Unmatched junction bases numbered 8, after V lost 8 bases and J lost 3 bases. CDR3 residues: CASSWDRNYEQYF. As DNA, the CDR3 is TGCGCCAGTTCGTGGGACAGAAACTACGAGCAGTACTTC. The full variable domain, with the rest looked up from reference TRBV5-1 and TRBJ2-7, is KAGVTQTPRYLIKTRGQQVTLSCSPISGHRSVSWYQQTPGQGLQFLFEYFSETQRNKGNFPGRFSGRQFSNSRSEMNVSTLELGDSALYLCASSWDRNYEQYFGPGTRLTVT.

The V call is TRBV5-4, the J call TRBJ1-2; a possible D gene is TRBD1 (6 bases). V gave up 3 bases and J gave up 4 bases, with 16 bases separating them. CDR1 and CDR2 from the germline V gene are SGHNT and YYREEE (reference sequence). CDR3 length equals 15 residues. CDR3 nucleotides: TGTGCCAGCAGCTCCAGGGGAGGGGAGGGCTATGGCTACACCTTC. It encodes CASSSRGGEGYGYTF.

The rearrangement uses TRBV27 and TRBJ2-3; TRBD2 agrees at 10 bases. Germline CDR1 MNHEY, CDR2 SMNVEV (reference sequence). V dropped 4 bases and J dropped 0; count of bases not matched to a gene: 13. The CDR3 runs 19 residues. Here the CDR3 reads CASSSRSPGLASSTDTQYF. CDR3 in DNA: TGTGCCAGCAGTTCCCGATCCCCGGGACTAGCGTCTAGCACAGATACGCAGTATTTT.

This clone was counted a few times. This chain joins TRBV9 and TRBJ2-1, with 7 bases identical to TRBD2. After removal of 1 base from V and 8 bases from J, the junction contained 6 bases not matched to a gene. Per germline, CDR1 SGDLS and CDR2 YYNGEE. The CDR3 runs 14 residues. CDR3 residues: CASSVSGKLDEQFF. The CDR3 DNA sequence: TGTGCCAGCAGCGTAAGCGGGAAGTTGGATGAGCAGTTCTTC.

This clone appeared a few times. V and J are TRBV30 and TRBJ2-5; D is perhaps TRBD2 (7 bases). The V and J ends lost 5 bases and 9 bases respectively, with 16 bases between them. From germline, CDR1 is GTSNPN and CDR2 SVGIG (reference sequence). CDR3 size: 12 residues. The CDR3 spells CAWGLGAGAQYF. The CDR3 region has the DNA TGTGCCTGGGGGCTGGGGGCGGGGGCCCAGTACTTC.

V and J are TRBV14 and TRBJ2-5; D might be TRBD2 (6 bases). The V and J ends lost 7 bases and 5 bases respectively, with 8 bases between them. In germline, CDR1 is SGHDN, CDR2 FVKESK. There are 11 residues in the CDR3. This CDR3 is CASTGRETQYF. For the CDR3, the DNA is TGTGCCAGCACAGGGAGGGAGACCCAGTACTTC.

The genes are TRBV18 and TRBJ2-1; TRBD2 aligns across 8 bases. This CDR3 comprises 16 residues. The V gene end was trimmed by 3 bases and the J gene end by 5 bases; junction bases not matched to a gene: 9. CDR1 and CDR2 from the germline V gene are KGHSH and LQKENI. CDR3 region: CASSPETSALNNEQFF. Written as DNA, the CDR3 is TGTGCCAGCTCACCGGAGACTAGCGCCCTTAACAATGAGCAGTTCTTC.

V and J are TRBV5-1 and TRBJ2-3; 10 bases line up with TRBD1. Trimming cost V 6 bases and J 2 bases; bases outside gene matches: 15. The germline gives CDR1 SGHRS, CDR2 YFSETQ. The CDR3 is made up of 18 amino acids. The CDR3 nucleotides are TGCGCCAGCACCGAGAGTACCACCGGGACAGGGGACACAGATACGCAGTATTTT. This encodes CASTESTTGTGDTDTQYF.

This chain connects TRBV5-1 to TRBJ1-2; the D gene is possibly TRBD1 (5 bases). V lost 4 bases to trimming and J lost 1 base, with 14 bases between them. The CDR3 loop spans 15 amino acids. Germline CDR1 reads SGHRS; CDR2 reads YFSETQ. CDR3 in DNA: TGCGCCAGCAGCCCCGGGACCTTTGATAACTATGGCTACACCTTC. Translated: CASSPGTFDNYGYTF. Together with reference TRBV5-1 and TRBJ1-2, the CDR3 gives the full variable domain: KAGVTQTPRYLIKTRGQQVTLSCSPISGHRSVSWYQQTPGQGLQFLFEYFSETQRNKGNFPGRFSGRQFSNSRSEMNVSTLELGDSALYLCASSPGTFDNYGYTFGSGTRLTVV.

The chain joins TRBV4-1 to TRBJ2-7; 12 nucleotides line up with TRBD2. Germline-derived CDR1 and CDR2 are MGHRA and YSYEKL. V dropped 3 bases and J dropped 3; count of bases not matched to a gene: 9. This CDR3 has 17 residues. In DNA, the CDR3 is TGCGCCAGCAGCCACCCAGGACTAGCGGGACCCTACTACGAGCAGTACTTC. This gives the protein CASSHPGLAGPYYEQYF.

About this clone: The germline gene is not matched at one end of the junction; a read error may be the cause. The chain couples TRBV7-8 to TRBJ1-2; TRBD1 is a possible D gene (6 bases). In germline, CDR1 is SGHVS, CDR2 FQNEAQ. The CDR3 length is 14 residues. The DNA for the CDR3 is TGTGCCAGCAGCTTTAGGACAGAAAACTATAGCTACACCTTC. Encoded protein: CASSFRTENYSYTF.

This rearrangement joins TRBV4-2 to TRBJ2-1, with 7 bases identical to TRBD2. The J segment lost 14 bases and the V segment lost 0 bases, leaving 4 bases of the junction unmatched. CDR3 length: 12 residues. Germline V gene data show CDR1 as LGHNA and CDR2 as YNFKEQ. The CDR3 bases are TGTGCCAGCAGCCAAGATCGGGGGGTGAAGTTCTTC. It is translated as CASSQDRGVKFF.

The V and J genes are TRBV7-9 and TRBJ1-5, with D hard to call. The CDR3 has 12 amino acids. In germline, CDR1 is SEHNR, CDR2 FQNEAQ (reference sequence). The V and J ends lost 3 bases and 5 bases respectively, with 5 bases between them. The CDR3 coding sequence is TGTGCCAGCAGCTTTCGGGATCAGCCCCAGCATTTT. Residues: CASSFRDQPQHF.

V usage is TRBV6-6 and J usage is TRBJ2-7; D is unclear. CDR1 and CDR2 (germline): MNHNY, SVGAGI (reference sequence). Trimming removed 0 bases at V and 2 bases at J, with 11 bases between. This CDR3 spans 15 amino acids. CDR3 loop: CASSYSPPDPYEQYF. Here the CDR3 DNA reads TGTGCCAGCAGTTACTCCCCCCCCGACCCCTACGAGCAGTACTTC.

This clone came up a few times. This chain uses TRBV6-5 with TRBJ1-1, with TRBD1 matching over 12 bases. V lost 6 bases and J lost 6; bases outside the gene matches: 5. CDR3 size: 14 residues. Germline CDR1 is MNHEY and CDR2 is SVGAGI. CDR3 nucleotides: TGTGCCAGCAGCCGGGACAGGGGGCTGGCTGAAGCTTTCTTT. This gives the protein CASSRDRGLAEAFF.

This chain uses TRBV5-6 with TRBJ2-1; 10 bases fit TRBD1. The CDR3 contains 12 residues. The germline CDR1 and CDR2 sequences are SGHDT and YYEEEE. V gave up 4 bases and J gave up 15 bases; unmatched junction bases: 7. Here the CDR3 DNA reads TGTGCCAGCAGCAACCCGGGACAGGGGTTGTTCTTC. Protein: CASSNPGQGLFF.

The chain combines TRBV18 with TRBJ1-1; no clear D. CDR3 length: 12 residues. The germline gives CDR1 KGHSH, CDR2 LQKENI. The V gene lost 2 bases and the J gene lost 5 bases, with 6 bases spanning the gap. CDR3 in amino acids: CASSPTGTEAFF. The CDR3 nucleotides read TGTGCCAGCTCACCAACGGGGACTGAAGCTTTCTTT.

The chain joins TRBV7-8 to TRBJ1-1; perhaps TRBD1 as D (5 bases). Germline CDR1 and CDR2: SGHVS and FQNEAQ. The CDR3 runs 14 residues. Trimming shortened V by 5 bases and J by 2 bases, and 12 bases separated the two germline ends. The CDR3 is CASSGFRVNTEAFF. CDR3 nucleotide sequence: TGTGCCAGCAGCGGGTTCAGGGTAAACACTGAAGCTTTCTTT.